This T cell receptor beta chain was documented in a study of blood T cell repertoires in COVID-19. In the study overall: COVID-19 samples collected from the United States, Italy and Spain covered acute and convalescent phases. PBMCs, B-cell-depleted T cells, or T cells provided the cDNA or gDNA that made up the material.

In the original workflow: The authors estimated nucleated cell counts from reference gene primer amplification. Only in-frame clones appear in the TCRdb table, and some are missing; sequencing was by immunoSEQ multiplex PCR. From that table come the V and J calls and clone size; the DNA was used to work out D and trimming. Of 300,000 to 400,000 clones in the sample, less than 90% were seen once. V shed 2 bases and J 6 bases; nucleotides not matched to a gene: 9. Germline-derived CDR1 and CDR2 are MRHNA and SNTAGT. This CDR3 spans 16 amino acids. The sequence was collected from a woman between 55 and 75 years old with COVID-19, enrolled during active disease. The genes are TRBV6-4 and TRBJ2-3; TRBD2 agrees at 9 bases. The sequenced sample consisted of peripheral blood. The CDR3 reads CASSDAGGASKDTQYF. The CDR3, as DNA: TGTGCCAGCAGTGACGCGGGGGGGGCGAGTAAGGATACGCAGTATTTT.